This T cell receptor beta chain was found in a study of control samples from healthy donors and cancer patients. The assay was immunoSEQ multiplex PCR, and TCRdb's table has in-frame clones only and misses some. Here the sample spans around 110,000 clones, nearly 95% being singletons. Trimming removed 1 base at V and 0 bases at J, with 16 bases between. The germline V gene encodes CDR1 SGHTA and CDR2 FQGNSA. The CDR3 covers 18 residues. V usage is TRBV7-2 and J usage is TRBJ1-5; D not resolved. The receptor was derived from a man aged 30-40 years in good health. The specimen was blood. CDR3 sequence reads: CASSLEARGVYSNQPQHF. CDR3 nucleotide sequence: TGTGCCAGCAGCTTAGAAGCCAGAGGAGTCTATAGCAATCAGCCCCAGCATTTT.